These T cell receptor beta chains were read from a single sample in a study of blood T cells in healthy people across ages. TCRdb analysed the 5' RACE reads with MiXCR anew, one entry per CDR3 protein. This table has about 1,400,000 distinct CDR3 sequences, roughly 45% appearing once. The source material was blood. Every receptor here comes from a woman aged 18-29 years in good health. The CDR3 runs from the conserved cysteine through the conserved F or W. Each record gives: CDR3 protein, CDR3 DNA, J gene, D gene, clone size, V gene. The D gene is left open where the match is weak. A row's size may be missing; if present it is once, few, many or a size class.

CDR3: CASSFIRVQPQHF
DNA: TGTGCCAGCAGTTTTATTAGGGTTCAGCCCCAGCATTTT
J: TRBJ1-5
D: -
size: few
V: TRBV28

CDR3: CASRVGQGNYNEQFF
DNA: TGTGCCAGCAGGGTGGGACAGGGGAACTACAATGAGCAGTTCTTC
J: TRBJ2-1
D: TRBD1
size: -
V: TRBV6-6

CDR3: CASSLGPSGKAFF
DNA: TGTGCCAGCAGCTTGGGCCCCTCGGGGAAAGCTTTCTTT
J: TRBJ1-1
D: -
size: -
V: TRBV5-5

CDR3: CASSLIPAGGANSPLHF
DNA: TGTGCCAGCAGCTTAATCCCAGCGGGGGGCGCGAATTCACCCCTCCACTTT
J: TRBJ1-6
D: -
size: -
V: TRBV7-8

CDR3: CASRTGGNEQFF
DNA: TGTGCCAGCCGGACAGGGGGGAATGAGCAGTTCTTC
J: TRBJ2-1
D: TRBD1
size: many
V: TRBV12-3/TRBV12-4

CDR3: CASSYGGKQDTEAFF
DNA: TGTGCCAGCAGTTACGGGGGGAAACAGGACACTGAAGCTTTCTTT
J: TRBJ1-1
D: -
size: -
V: TRBV6-6

CDR3: CSATSLDKGPYNEQFF
DNA: TGCAGTGCTACCTCACTGGACAAGGGACCCTACAATGAGCAGTTCTTC
J: TRBJ2-1
D: -
size: -
V: TRBV20-1

CDR3: CASSFGSHLIYEQYF
DNA: TGTGCCAGCAGTTTCGGGAGCCACCTGATCTACGAGCAGTACTTC
J: TRBJ2-7
D: -
size: -
V: TRBV12-3/TRBV12-4

CDR3: CASSQDGRMGGETRYF
DNA: TGTGCCAGCAGCCAAGATGGACGGATGGGAGGGGAGACCCGGTACTTC
J: TRBJ2-5
D: TRBD2
size: -
V: TRBV4-2

CDR3: CASSEFGTGGSHEQYF
DNA: TGTGCCAGCAGTGAATTCGGGACAGGGGGCAGCCACGAGCAGTACTTC
J: TRBJ2-7
D: TRBD1
size: -
V: TRBV25-1

CDR3: CSASRSGVGEQYF
DNA: TGCAGTGCCTCTCGTAGCGGGGTGGGGGAGCAGTACTTC
J: TRBJ2-7
D: TRBD2
size: -
V: TRBV20-1

CDR3: CASSFGPGSVSSSNQPQHF
DNA: TGCGCCAGCAGCTTTGGGCCGGGTAGCGTCAGTTCTAGCAATCAGCCCCAGCATTTT
J: TRBJ1-5
D: -
size: -
V: TRBV5-1

CDR3: CSARGLALETQYF
DNA: TGCAGTGCTAGAGGGCTAGCGCTGGAGACCCAGTACTTC
J: TRBJ2-5
D: -
size: -
V: TRBV20-1

CDR3: CASSHRPGDSRDEQYF
DNA: TGTGCCAGCAGCCACCGTCCCGGGGACAGCCGGGATGAGCAGTACTTC
J: TRBJ2-5
D: TRBD1
size: -
V: TRBV6-5

CDR3: CASSEFAGAFREQYF
DNA: TGTGCCAGCAGCGAATTTGCGGGAGCTTTCCGCGAGCAGTACTTC
J: TRBJ2-7
D: TRBD2
size: -
V: TRBV9

CDR3: CAISERTSGSGNEQFF
DNA: TGTGCCATCAGTGAAAGGACTAGCGGGAGTGGTAATGAGCAGTTCTTC
J: TRBJ2-1
D: TRBD2
size: -
V: TRBV10-3

CDR3: CASSSETGGYFKEQYF
DNA: TGTGCCAGCAGCTCGGAGACAGGGGGATATTTTAAAGAGCAGTACTTC
J: TRBJ2-7
D: TRBD1
size: -
V: TRBV6-5

CDR3: CASSKALVCGYTF
DNA: TGTGCCAGCAGCAAAGCACTTGTCTGTGGCTACACCTTC
J: TRBJ1-2
D: -
size: -
V: TRBV21-1

CDR3: CASSSYDRNYGYTF
DNA: TGTGCCAGCAGTTCCTACGACAGAAACTATGGCTACACCTTC
J: TRBJ1-2
D: -
size: -
V: TRBV6-5

CDR3: CASSIATDRNNEQFF
DNA: TGTGCCAGTAGTATAGCCACCGATCGAAACAATGAGCAGTTCTTC
J: TRBJ2-1
D: -
size: -
V: TRBV19

CDR3: CASRLPHSPLHF
DNA: TGTGCCAGCCGCCTTCCCCATTCACCCCTCCACTTT
J: TRBJ1-6
D: -
size: -
V: TRBV7-2

CDR3: CASSSGGPIRADTQYF
DNA: TGTGCCAGCAGTTCGGGGGGGCCTATTCGCGCAGATACGCAGTATTTT
J: TRBJ2-3
D: TRBD2
size: -
V: TRBV27

CDR3: CATSRFTSGRGGELFF
DNA: TGTGCCACCAGCAGATTTACTAGCGGCCGAGGCGGGGAGCTGTTTTTT
J: TRBJ2-2
D: TRBD2
size: -
V: TRBV15

CDR3: CASSPDLRDYGYTF
DNA: TGTGCCAGCAGCCCGGACCTCCGGGACTATGGCTACACCTTC
J: TRBJ1-2
D: -
size: -
V: TRBV7-2

CDR3: CASSPQRANSPLHF
DNA: TGTGCCAGCAGTCCCCAAAGGGCGAATTCACCCCTCCACTTT
J: TRBJ1-6
D: -
size: -
V: TRBV28

CDR3: CASSGATSGLNEQFF
DNA: TGTGCCAGCAGCGGGGCGACTAGCGGGTTGAATGAGCAGTTCTTC
J: TRBJ2-1
D: TRBD2
size: few
V: TRBV11-2

CDR3: CASSQAGTVTDTQYF
DNA: TGTGCCAGCAGCCAAGCCGGGACAGTCACAGATACGCAGTATTTT
J: TRBJ2-3
D: TRBD1
size: -
V: TRBV14

CDR3: CASTRLYEQYF
DNA: TGTGCCAGCACCCGGCTCTACGAGCAGTACTTC
J: TRBJ2-7
D: -
size: -
V: TRBV2

CDR3: CASSSPTSNEQYF
DNA: TGTGCCAGCAGTTCGCCGACTAGTAACGAGCAGTACTTC
J: TRBJ2-7
D: -
size: -
V: TRBV28

CDR3: CSAGQGGGSYEQYF
DNA: TGCAGTGCTGGACAAGGGGGAGGCTCCTACGAGCAGTACTTC
J: TRBJ2-7
D: -
size: -
V: TRBV20-1

CDR3: CSARAPSQNEQFF
DNA: TGCAGTGCTAGAGCACCCTCCCAGAATGAGCAGTTCTTC
J: TRBJ2-1
D: -
size: -
V: TRBV20-1

CDR3: CASSDKPPQYF
DNA: TGTGCCAGCAGTGATAAGCCCCCGCAGTATTTT
J: TRBJ2-3
D: -
size: -
V: TRBV2

CDR3: CASSEDRYSNQPQHF
DNA: TGTGCCAGCAGTGAAGACAGATATAGCAATCAGCCCCAGCATTTT
J: TRBJ1-5
D: -
size: few
V: TRBV6-1

CDR3: CASSFTGGAPIRYEQYF
DNA: TGTGCCAGCAGCTTCACGGGAGGGGCACCGATACGCTACGAGCAGTACTTC
J: TRBJ2-7
D: TRBD2
size: -
V: TRBV2

CDR3: CAWSRDRGDGNTIYF
DNA: TGTGCCTGGAGCCGAGACAGGGGGGATGGAAACACCATATATTTT
J: TRBJ1-3
D: TRBD1
size: few
V: TRBV30

CDR3: CSATLAGVSAEQYF
DNA: TGCAGTGCTACCCTAGCGGGAGTATCGGCCGAGCAGTACTTC
J: TRBJ2-7
D: TRBD2
size: few
V: TRBV20-1

CDR3: CSAFAGGRTDTQYF
DNA: TGCAGTGCCTTCGCGGGAGGGCGCACAGATACGCAGTATTTT
J: TRBJ2-3
D: TRBD2
size: -
V: TRBV20-1

CDR3: CSAKLTGTLNGYTF
DNA: TGCAGTGCTAAATTAACAGGGACGTTGAATGGCTACACCTTC
J: TRBJ1-2
D: -
size: few
V: TRBV20-1

CDR3: CASSWTDSTDTQYF
DNA: TGTGCCAGCAGTTGGACCGACAGCACAGATACGCAGTATTTT
J: TRBJ2-3
D: -
size: -
V: TRBV12-3/TRBV12-4

CDR3: CSAPGTGTYEQYF
DNA: TGCAGTGCCCCCGGGACAGGGACCTACGAGCAGTACTTC
J: TRBJ2-7
D: TRBD1
size: many
V: TRBV20-1

CDR3: CASSQQDVETQYF
DNA: TGCGCCAGCAGCCAACAGGACGTGGAGACCCAGTACTTC
J: TRBJ2-5
D: -
size: few
V: TRBV4-1

CDR3: CASSQPGSGLSPLHF
DNA: TGTGCCAGCAGCCAACCGGGATCGGGACTTTCACCCCTCCACTTT
J: TRBJ1-6
D: -
size: few
V: TRBV28

CDR3: CSAKPPGSPGVPLHF
DNA: TGCAGTGCCAAACCACCGGGGTCCCCAGGCGTACCCCTCCACTTT
J: TRBJ1-6
D: -
size: -
V: TRBV20-1

CDR3: CASSPLSGRADTQYF
DNA: TGTGCCAGCAGCCCCCTTAGCGGGAGAGCAGATACGCAGTATTTT
J: TRBJ2-3
D: TRBD2
size: -
V: TRBV12-3/TRBV12-4

CDR3: CASSGANRSLYEQYF
DNA: TGTGCCAGCAGTGGGGCGAACAGGAGCCTCTACGAGCAGTACTTC
J: TRBJ2-7
D: -
size: many
V: TRBV27